This TCR beta chain was obtained from a study of identical twins. Overall study findings and caveats: Among monozygotic twins, out-of-frame TCR alpha sharing exceeded what models predicted.

The CDR3 extends over 13 amino acids. V was clipped by 8 bases and J by 3 bases, with 14 bases between them. For this clonotype: Antigen specificity is unknown.

TCRdb reprocessed the 5' RACE reads via MiXCR and lists one record per CDR3 protein. The repertoire holds fewer than 500,000 distinct CDR3 sequences, with approximately 25% as singletons. In addition, the sample was reused for a study of T cells expressing NK-cell markers.

The sequenced sample was CD4+ T cells sorted from blood. The V gene is TRBV12-3 or TRBV12-4, the J gene TRBJ2-7, with a possible D match to TRBD1 (6 bases). The origin of this receptor is a woman under 30 in good health. CDR3 nucleotides: TGTGCCAGCCGACAGGTTTTGGGCTACGAGCAGTACTTC. As protein: CASRQVLGYEQYF.